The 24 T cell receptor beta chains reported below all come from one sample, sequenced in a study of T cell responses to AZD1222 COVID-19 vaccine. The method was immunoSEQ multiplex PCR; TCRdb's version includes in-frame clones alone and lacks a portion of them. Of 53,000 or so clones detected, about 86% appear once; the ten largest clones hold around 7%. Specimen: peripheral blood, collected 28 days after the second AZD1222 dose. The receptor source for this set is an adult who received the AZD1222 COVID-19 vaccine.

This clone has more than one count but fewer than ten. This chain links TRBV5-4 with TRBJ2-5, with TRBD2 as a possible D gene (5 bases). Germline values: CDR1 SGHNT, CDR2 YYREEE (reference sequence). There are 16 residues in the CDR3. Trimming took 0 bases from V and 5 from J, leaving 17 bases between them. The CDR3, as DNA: TGTGCCAGCAGCTTGGGTGGGAGAACCCTGGGGGAGACCCAGTACTTC. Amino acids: CASSLGGRTLGETQYF. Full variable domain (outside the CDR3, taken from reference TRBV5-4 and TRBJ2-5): ETGVTQSPTHLIKTRGQQVTLRCSSQSGHNTVSWYQQALGQGPQFIFQYYREEENGRGNFPPRFSGLQFPNYSSELNVNALELDDSALYLCASSLGGRTLGETQYFGPGTRLLVL.

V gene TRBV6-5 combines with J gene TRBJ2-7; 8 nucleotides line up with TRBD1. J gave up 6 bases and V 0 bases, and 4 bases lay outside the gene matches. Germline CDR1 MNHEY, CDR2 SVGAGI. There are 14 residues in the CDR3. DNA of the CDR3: TGTGCCAGCAGTTACTCCTCCAGGGGGCGCGAGCAGTACTTC. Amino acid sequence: CASSYSSRGREQYF.

Here the CDR3 reads CASSGVASDFSEQFF. The DNA of the CDR3 is TGTGCCAGCTCTGGAGTAGCCTCGGATTTTAGTGAGCAGTTCTTC. The chain carries TRBV7-9 and TRBJ2-1; the D is unclear. Germline CDR1 and CDR2: SEHNR and FQNEAQ (reference sequence). The V end was cut by 8 bases, the J end by 9 bases, with 23 bases between. This CDR3 region has 15 residues.

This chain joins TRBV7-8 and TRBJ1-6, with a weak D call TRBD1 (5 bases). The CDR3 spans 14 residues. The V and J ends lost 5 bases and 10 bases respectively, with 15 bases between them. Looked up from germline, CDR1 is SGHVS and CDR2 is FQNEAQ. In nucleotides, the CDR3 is TGTGCCAGCAGCCTATGGGACGAAGCGTCACCCCTCCACTTT. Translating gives CASSLWDEASPLHF.

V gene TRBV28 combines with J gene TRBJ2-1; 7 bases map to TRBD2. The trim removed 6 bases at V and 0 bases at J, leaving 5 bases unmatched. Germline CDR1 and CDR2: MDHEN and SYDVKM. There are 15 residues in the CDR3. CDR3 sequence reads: CASSSGRSSYNEQFF. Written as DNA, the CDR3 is TGTGCCAGCAGCTCCGGGAGGAGCTCCTACAATGAGCAGTTCTTC.

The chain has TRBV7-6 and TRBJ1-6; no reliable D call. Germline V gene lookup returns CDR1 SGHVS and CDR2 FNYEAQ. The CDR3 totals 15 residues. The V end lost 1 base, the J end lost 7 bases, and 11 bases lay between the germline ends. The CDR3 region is CASSLDPGDNSPLHF. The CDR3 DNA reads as TGTGCCAGCAGCTTAGATCCAGGAGACAATTCACCCCTCCACTTT.

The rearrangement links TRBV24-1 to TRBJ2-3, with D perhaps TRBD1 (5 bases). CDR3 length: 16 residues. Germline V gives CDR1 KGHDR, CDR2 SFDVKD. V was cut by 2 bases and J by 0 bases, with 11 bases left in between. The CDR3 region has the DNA TGTGCCACCAGTGATTCGAAGACAGTTAGCACAGATACGCAGTATTTT. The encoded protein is CATSDSKTVSTDTQYF.

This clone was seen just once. The CDR3 region is CASSASGRSTDTQYF. The CDR3 nucleotides read TGTGCCAGCAGCGCTAGCGGGAGAAGCACAGATACGCAGTATTTT. The rearrangement joins TRBV7-6 to TRBJ2-3, with 10 nucleotides matching TRBD2. J gave up 0 bases and V 5 bases, and 2 bases lay outside the gene matches. Germline loops: CDR1 SGHVS, CDR2 FNYEAQ. This CDR3 is 15 amino acids long.

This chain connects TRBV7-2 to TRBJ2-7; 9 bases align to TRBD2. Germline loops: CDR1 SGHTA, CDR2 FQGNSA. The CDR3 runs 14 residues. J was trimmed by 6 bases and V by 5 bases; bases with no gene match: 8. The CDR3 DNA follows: TGTGCCAGCAGCCTAACGCTAGCGGGAACCGAGCAGTACTTC. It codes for CASSLTLAGTEQYF. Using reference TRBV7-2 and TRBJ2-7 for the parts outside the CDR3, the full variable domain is GAGVSQSPSNKVTEKGKDVELRCDPISGHTALYWYRQSLGQGLEFLIYFQGNSAPDKSGLPSDRFSAERTGGSVSTLTIQRTQQEDSAVYLCASSLTLAGTEQYFGPGTRLTVT.

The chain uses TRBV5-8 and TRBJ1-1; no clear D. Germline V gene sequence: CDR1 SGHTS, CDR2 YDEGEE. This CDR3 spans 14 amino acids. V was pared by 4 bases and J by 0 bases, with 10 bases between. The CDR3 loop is CASSKPPMNTEAFF. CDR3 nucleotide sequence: TGTGCCAGCAGCAAGCCGCCGATGAACACTGAAGCTTTCTTT. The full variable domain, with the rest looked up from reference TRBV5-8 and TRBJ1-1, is EAGVTQSPTHLIKTRGQQATLRCSPISGHTSVYWYQQALGLGLQFLLWYDEGEERNRGNFPPRFSGRQFPNYSSELNVNALELEDSALYLCASSKPPMNTEAFFGQGTRLTVV.

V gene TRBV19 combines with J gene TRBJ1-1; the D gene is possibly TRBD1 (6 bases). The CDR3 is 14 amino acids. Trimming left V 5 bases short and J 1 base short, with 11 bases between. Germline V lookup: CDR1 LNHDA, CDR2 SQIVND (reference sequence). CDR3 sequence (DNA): TGTGCCAGTAGTTCGGACAGAGGGAACACTGAAGCTTTCTTT. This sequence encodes CASSSDRGNTEAFF.

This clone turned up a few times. The CDR3 nucleotides are TGTGCCAGCAGTTACCCCTCCAGCTACAATGAGCAGTTCTTC. Translation: CASSYPSSYNEQFF. The rearrangement joins TRBV6-2 or TRBV6-3 to TRBJ2-1, with D unclear. V lost 2 bases to trimming and J lost 3 bases, with 8 bases between them. The V gene's germline CDR1 is MNHEY and CDR2 SVGEGT. This CDR3 is 14 amino acids long.

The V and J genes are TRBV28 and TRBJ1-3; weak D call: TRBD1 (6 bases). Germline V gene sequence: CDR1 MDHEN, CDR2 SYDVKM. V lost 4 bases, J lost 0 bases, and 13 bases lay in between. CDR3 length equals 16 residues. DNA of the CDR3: TGTGCCAGCAGTTCCCCTGGGGGGGCCTCTGGAAACACCATATATTTT. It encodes CASSSPGGASGNTIYF.

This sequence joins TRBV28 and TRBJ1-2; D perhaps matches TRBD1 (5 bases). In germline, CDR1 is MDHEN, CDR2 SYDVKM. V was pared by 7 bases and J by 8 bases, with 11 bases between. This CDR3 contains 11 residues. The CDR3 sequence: CASTLGDGYTF. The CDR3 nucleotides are TGTGCCAGCACCCTGGGGGACGGCTACACCTTC.

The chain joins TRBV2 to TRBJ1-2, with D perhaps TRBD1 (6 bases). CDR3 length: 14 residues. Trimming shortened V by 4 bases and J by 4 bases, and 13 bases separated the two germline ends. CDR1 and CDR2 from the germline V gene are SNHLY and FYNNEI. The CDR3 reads CASSAPGEGYGYTF. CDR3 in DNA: TGTGCCAGCAGTGCCCCAGGGGAGGGCTATGGCTACACCTTC.

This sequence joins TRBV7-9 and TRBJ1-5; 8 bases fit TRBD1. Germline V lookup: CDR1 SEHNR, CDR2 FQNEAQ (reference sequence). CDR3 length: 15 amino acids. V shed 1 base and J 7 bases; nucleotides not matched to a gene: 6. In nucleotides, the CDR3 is TGTGCCAGCAGCTTAGGACAGGGGCTGCTCCAGCCCCAGCATTTT. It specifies CASSLGQGLLQPQHF.

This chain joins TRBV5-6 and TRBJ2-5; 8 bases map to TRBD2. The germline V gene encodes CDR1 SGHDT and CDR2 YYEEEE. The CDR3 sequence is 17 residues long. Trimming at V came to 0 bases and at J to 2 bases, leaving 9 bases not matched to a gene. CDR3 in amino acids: CASSLGPAGVGQETQYF. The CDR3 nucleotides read TGTGCCAGCAGCTTGGGGCCAGCGGGAGTGGGTCAAGAGACCCAGTACTTC. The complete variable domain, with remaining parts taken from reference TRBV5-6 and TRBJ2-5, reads DAGVTQSPTHLIKTRGQQVTLRCSPKSGHDTVSWYQQALGQGPQFIFQYYEEEERQRGNFPDRFSGHQFPNYSSELNVNALLLGDSALYLCASSLGPAGVGQETQYFGPGTRLLVL.

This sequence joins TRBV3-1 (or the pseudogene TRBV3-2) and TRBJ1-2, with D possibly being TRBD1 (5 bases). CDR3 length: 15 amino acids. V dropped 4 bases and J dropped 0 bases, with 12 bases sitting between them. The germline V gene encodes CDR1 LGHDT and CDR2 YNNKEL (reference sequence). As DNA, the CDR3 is TGTGCCAGCAGCCTAGGACACGGCGCTAACTATGGCTACACCTTC. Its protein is CASSLGHGANYGYTF.

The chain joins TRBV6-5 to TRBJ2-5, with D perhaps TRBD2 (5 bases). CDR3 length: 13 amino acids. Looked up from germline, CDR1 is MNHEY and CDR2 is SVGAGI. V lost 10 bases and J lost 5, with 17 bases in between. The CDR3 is CATAGPGEETQYF. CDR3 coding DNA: TGTGCCACCGCCGGCCCTGGGGAGGAGACCCAGTACTTC.

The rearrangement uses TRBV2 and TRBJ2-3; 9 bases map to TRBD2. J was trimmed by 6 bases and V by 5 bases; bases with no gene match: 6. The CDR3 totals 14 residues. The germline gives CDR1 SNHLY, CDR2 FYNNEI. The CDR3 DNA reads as TGTGCCAGCAGTACCCGGACTAGCGAGGATACGCAGTATTTT. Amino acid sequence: CASSTRTSEDTQYF.

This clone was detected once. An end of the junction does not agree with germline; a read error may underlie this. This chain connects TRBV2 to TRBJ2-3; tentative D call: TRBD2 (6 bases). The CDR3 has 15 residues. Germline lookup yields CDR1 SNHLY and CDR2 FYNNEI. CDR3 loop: CASREGLARTDTQYF. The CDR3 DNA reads TGTGCCAGCAGAGAAGGGCTAGCGCGCACAGATACGCAGTATTTT.

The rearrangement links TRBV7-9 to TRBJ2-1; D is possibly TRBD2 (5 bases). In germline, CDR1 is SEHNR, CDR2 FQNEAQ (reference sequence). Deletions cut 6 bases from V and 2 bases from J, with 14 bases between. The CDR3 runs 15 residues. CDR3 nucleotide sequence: TGTGCCAGCAGAGGCGGGCCTTACCCCTACAATGAGCAGTTCTTC. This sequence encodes CASRGGPYPYNEQFF.

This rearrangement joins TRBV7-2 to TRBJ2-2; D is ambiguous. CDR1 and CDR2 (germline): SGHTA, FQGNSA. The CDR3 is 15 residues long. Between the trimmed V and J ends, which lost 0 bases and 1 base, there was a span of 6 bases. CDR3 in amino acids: CASSLALQNTGELFF. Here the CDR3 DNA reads TGTGCCAGCAGCTTAGCGCTGCAGAACACCGGGGAGCTGTTTTTT.

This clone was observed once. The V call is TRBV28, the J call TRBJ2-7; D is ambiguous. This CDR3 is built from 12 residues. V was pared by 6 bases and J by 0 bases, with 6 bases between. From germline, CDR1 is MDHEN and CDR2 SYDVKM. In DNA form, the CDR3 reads TGTGCCAGCAGGAAGTACTCCTACGAGCAGTACTTC. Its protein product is CASRKYSYEQYF. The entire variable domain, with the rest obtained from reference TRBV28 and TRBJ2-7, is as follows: DVKVTQSSRYLVKRTGEKVFLECVQDMDHENMFWYRQDPGLGLRLIYFSYDVKMKEKGDIPEGYSVSREKKERFSLILESASTNQTSMYLCASRKYSYEQYFGPGTRLTVT.